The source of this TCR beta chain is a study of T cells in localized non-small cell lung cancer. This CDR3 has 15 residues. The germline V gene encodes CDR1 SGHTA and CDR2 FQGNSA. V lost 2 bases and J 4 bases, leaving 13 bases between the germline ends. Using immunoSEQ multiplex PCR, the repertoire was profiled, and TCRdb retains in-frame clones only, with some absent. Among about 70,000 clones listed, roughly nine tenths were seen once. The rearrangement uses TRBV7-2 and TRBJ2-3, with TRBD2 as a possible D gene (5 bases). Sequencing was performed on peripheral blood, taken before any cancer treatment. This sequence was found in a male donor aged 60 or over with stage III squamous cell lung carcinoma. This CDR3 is CASSLLAPPADTQYF. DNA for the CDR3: TGTGCCAGCAGCTTACTAGCTCCCCCCGCAGATACGCAGTATTTT.